One and the same sample provided the 17 T cell receptor beta chains below, sequenced in a study of cytomegalovirus exposure and HLA in healthy donors. A multiplex PCR was run with 60 Vbeta primers and 13 Jbeta primers. Clones were sequenced by immunoSEQ multiplex PCR, and TCRdb holds only the in-frame ones, with some missing. Seen here are approximately 110,000 clones, over 12% observed once, and the top ten hold 0.8% to 0.95%. Input material: PBMCs. Receptors were obtained from a female donor in good health and CMV-seronegative.

This clone was detected a few times. The genes are TRBV7-9 and TRBJ2-2, with 7 positions matching TRBD2. V shed 8 bases, J shed 4 bases, and the junction held 13 bases outside the gene matches. The CDR3 length is 16 residues. From germline, CDR1 is SEHNR and CDR2 FQNEAQ (reference sequence). The DNA for the CDR3 is TGTGCCAGCTCCTCCCCGGTTCTAGCGGCCACCGGGGAGCTGTTTTTT. This sequence encodes CASSSPVLAATGELFF.

The chain couples TRBV2 to TRBJ1-4; no reliable D call. The CDR3 is made up of 14 amino acids. Germline CDR1 SNHLY, CDR2 FYNNEI. The V gene lost 8 bases and the J gene lost 7 bases, with 17 bases spanning the gap. CDR3 bases: TGTGCCAGCGGGTCCCCGCGGGCTGGTGAAAAACTGTTTTTT. It codes for CASGSPRAGEKLFF.

This clone was counted between two and nine times. The chain combines TRBV27 with TRBJ2-1; D is uncertain. The CDR3 spans 15 residues. V lost 5 bases to trimming and J lost 2 bases, with 13 bases between them. Germline V gene lookup returns CDR1 MNHEY and CDR2 SMNVEV (reference sequence). The CDR3 region has the DNA TGTGCCAGCAGTCCCACAGACCGTACCTACAATGAGCAGTTCTTC. It translates to CASSPTDRTYNEQFF.

V usage is TRBV10-3 and J usage is TRBJ2-7; TRBD2 matches at 7 bases. The CDR3 consists of 16 residues. V was pared by 4 bases and J by 2 bases, with 11 bases of the junction left unmatched. CDR1 and CDR2 (germline): ENHRY, SYGVKD. As DNA, the CDR3 is TGTGCCATCAGTGGTGGGGGGGGAACCACTACCTACGAGCAGTACTTC. Amino acids: CAISGGGGTTTYEQYF.

This clone was counted between two and nine times. This chain joins TRBV6-4 and TRBJ2-2; 10 bases agree with TRBD2. CDR3 length: 15 amino acids. The germline V gene has CDR1 MRHNA and CDR2 SNTAGT. The V and J ends lost 0 bases and 6 bases, in that order; junction bases with no gene match: 1. The CDR3 protein is CASSDSLAGAGELFF. The CDR3 DNA follows: TGTGCCAGCAGTGACTCGCTAGCGGGAGCCGGGGAGCTGTTTTTT.

The chain couples TRBV15 to TRBJ2-7; no clear D. Between the trimmed V and J ends, which lost 5 bases and 5 bases, there was a span of 13 bases. Germline V lookup: CDR1 LNHNV, CDR2 YYDKDF (reference sequence). The CDR3 has 13 residues. Here the CDR3 reads CATSQRQGHEQYF. In DNA, the CDR3 is TGTGCCACCAGCCAAAGACAAGGCCACGAGCAGTACTTC. Drawing the rest from reference TRBV15 and TRBJ2-7, the complete variable domain is DAMVIQNPRYQVTQFGKPVTLSCSQTLNHNVMYWYQQKSSQAPKLLFHYYDKDFNNEADTPDNFQSRRPNTSFCFLDIRSPGLGDTAMYLCATSQRQGHEQYFGPGTRLTVT.

This chain joins TRBV21-1 and TRBJ1-1; the table calls TRBD1, which could not be checked here. TRBV21-1 is listed as a pseudogene. The CDR3 loop spans 16 amino acids. The CDR3 DNA reads as TGTGCCAGCAGCACCCGACAGGGAGCTCCTATTCCTGAAGCTTTCTTT. Residues: CASSTRQGAPIPEAFF.

The chain links TRBV4-1 to TRBJ2-1; 12 bases agree with TRBD2. The junction had 9 bases not matched to a gene; V was cut back by 5 bases and J by 7 bases. Germline CDR1 MGHRA, CDR2 YSYEKL. The CDR3 is made up of 16 amino acids. The CDR3, as DNA: TGCGCCAGCAGCGAGCTAGCGGGAGGGAGTTTGAATGAGCAGTTCTTC. Protein product: CASSELAGGSLNEQFF.

This clone appeared a few times. The rearrangement links TRBV15 to TRBJ2-5; 7 bases fit TRBD1. The CDR3 covers 13 residues. Germline V gene sequence: CDR1 LNHNV, CDR2 YYDKDF (reference sequence). J was trimmed by 5 bases and V by 3 bases; bases with no gene match: 3. The CDR3 reads CATSSHRGETQYF. The CDR3 DNA is TGTGCCACCAGCAGCCACAGGGGCGAGACCCAGTACTTC.

This chain links TRBV5-1 with TRBJ2-5; weak D call: TRBD2 (5 bases). Trimming left V 0 bases short and J 0 bases short, with 12 bases between. Germline V CDR1 and CDR2: SGHRS, YFSETQ. The CDR3 is 16 residues long. The CDR3 loop is CASSLAGWTDQETQYF. The CDR3 DNA reads TGCGCCAGCAGCTTGGCCGGTTGGACTGACCAAGAGACCCAGTACTTC. The full variable domain, in which reference TRBV5-1 and TRBJ2-5 provide the parts outside the CDR3, is KAGVTQTPRYLIKTRGQQVTLSCSPISGHRSVSWYQQTPGQGLQFLFEYFSETQRNKGNFPGRFSGRQFSNSRSEMNVSTLELGDSALYLCASSLAGWTDQETQYFGPGTRLLVL.

The chain joins TRBV9 to TRBJ2-1; 9 bases match TRBD1. V lost 1 base and J lost 3; bases outside the gene matches: 5. There are 16 residues in the CDR3. From germline, CDR1 is SGDLS and CDR2 YYNGEE. The DNA of the CDR3 is TGTGCCAGCAGCGTAAACCGGGACAGGGTCTACAATGAGCAGTTCTTC. Its translation is CASSVNRDRVYNEQFF.

The gene calls are TRBV7-9 and TRBJ2-7, with D possibly TRBD1 on 6 matching bases. This CDR3 has 14 residues. V was trimmed by 4 bases and J by 2 bases, leaving 12 bases between them. Germline CDR1 and CDR2: SEHNR and FQNEAQ (reference sequence). CDR3 sequence: CASSWGPPTYEQYF. DNA of the CDR3: TGTGCCAGCAGCTGGGGGCCACCGACCTACGAGCAGTACTTC.

The V call is TRBV30, the J call TRBJ2-3, with 9 bases aligning to TRBD2. V lost 1 base, J lost 3 bases, and 2 bases stayed unmatched. Germline-derived CDR1 and CDR2 are GTSNPN and SVGIG (reference sequence). The CDR3 is 14 residues long. CDR3 nucleotides: TGTGCCTGGAGTGCTCTAGCGGGGACAGATACGCAGTATTTT. Translating it yields CAWSALAGTDTQYF.

The chain couples TRBV5-1 to TRBJ2-1, with 14 positions matching TRBD2. The V gene's germline CDR1 is SGHRS and CDR2 YFSETQ. V lost 0 bases and J lost 4; bases outside the gene matches: 3. CDR3 length: 17 amino acids. CDR3 residues: CASSLGLAGGGYNEQFF. The CDR3 DNA is TGCGCCAGCAGCTTGGGACTAGCGGGAGGGGGGTACAATGAGCAGTTCTTC.

This clone occurred a few times. This chain joins TRBV28 and TRBJ2-7; TRBD2 matches at 13 bases. The CDR3 has 15 amino acids. J lost 7 bases, V lost 7 bases, and 10 bases had no gene match. Germline CDR1 and CDR2: MDHEN and SYDVKM. The CDR3 is CASTTGTSGAKEQYF. CDR3 nucleotide sequence: TGTGCCAGCACCACTGGGACTAGCGGGGCTAAGGAGCAGTACTTC.

The V call is TRBV25-1, the J call TRBJ2-2; 7 nucleotides line up with TRBD2. The V gene end was trimmed by 0 bases and the J gene end by 5 bases; junction bases not matched to a gene: 3. The CDR3 runs to 15 residues. The germline CDR1 and CDR2 sequences are MGHDK and SYGVNS. CDR3 amino acids: CASSEYTAGTGELFF. The CDR3 bases are TGTGCCAGCAGTGAATACACAGCGGGGACCGGGGAGCTGTTTTTT.

The sample holds one count of this clone. The chain is built from TRBV23-1 and TRBJ2-3; 7 nucleotides align to TRBD1. TRBV23-1 is assigned to the ORF class and has an uncertain function. The CDR3 runs 16 residues. Trimming cost V 3 bases and J 2 bases; bases outside gene matches: 8. The CDR3 sequence is CASSHPDRLITDTQYF. CDR3 coding DNA: TGCGCCAGCAGTCACCCGGACAGGCTAATCACAGATACGCAGTATTTT.